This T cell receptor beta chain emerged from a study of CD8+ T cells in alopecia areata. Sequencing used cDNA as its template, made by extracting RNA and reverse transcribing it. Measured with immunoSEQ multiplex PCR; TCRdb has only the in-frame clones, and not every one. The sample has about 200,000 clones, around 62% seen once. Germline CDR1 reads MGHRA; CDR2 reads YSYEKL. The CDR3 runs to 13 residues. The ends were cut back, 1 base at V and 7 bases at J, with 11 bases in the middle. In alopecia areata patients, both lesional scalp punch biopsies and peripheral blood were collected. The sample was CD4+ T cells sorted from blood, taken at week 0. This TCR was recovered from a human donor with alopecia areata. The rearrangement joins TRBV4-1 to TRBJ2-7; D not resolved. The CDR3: CASSQATAWEQYF. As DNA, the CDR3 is TGCGCCAGCAGCCAAGCGACCGCGTGGGAGCAGTACTTC.